This T cell receptor (beta chain) was sequenced in a study of cytomegalovirus exposure and HLA in healthy donors. Study-wide findings and caveats: The tendency of first-cohort TCR clusters to co-occur in the 120 or so validation repertoires emerged from a later analysis.

The donors were members of the approximately 130-subject validation cohort (separate from the roughly 660-subject first cohort). Sequenced by immunoSEQ multiplex PCR; TCRdb stores in-frame clones only, minus some. Seen here are about 110,000 clones, roughly 90% observed once, and the top ten hold under 2%. Of note for this clone: The antigen remains unidentified.

This CDR3 is built from 17 residues. Germline-derived CDR1 and CDR2 are LGHNA and YSLEER. V shed 4 bases and J shed 1 base, with 14 bases lying between them. The receptor comes from a woman younger than 30 in good health and CMV-seronegative. The chain carries TRBV4-3 and TRBJ2-6; possible D gene TRBD1, 7 bases. Sequencing was performed on PBMCs. This chain's CDR3 is CASSPRTGGSGANVLTF. The CDR3 DNA follows: TGCGCCAGCAGCCCAAGGACAGGAGGGTCTGGGGCCAACGTCCTGACTTTC.